This TCR beta chain stems from a study of control samples from healthy donors and cancer patients. Profiled with immunoSEQ multiplex PCR; TCRdb holds only in-frame clones, not every one. The repertoire includes more than 75,000 clones, around 84% of them detected once, and under 40% sits in the top ten. This CDR3 comprises 17 residues. Germline V gene sequence: CDR1 SNHLY, CDR2 FYNNEI. Between the trimmed V and J ends, which lost 1 base and 2 bases, there was a span of 15 bases. This receptor was identified in a man aged 65-85 years with lung cancer. The chain recombines TRBV2 with TRBJ2-4, with D perhaps TRBD1 or TRBD2 (6 bases each). The sequenced material came from PBMCs. CDR3 sequence: CASSEEGGRWPKNIQYF. As DNA, the CDR3 is TGTGCCAGCAGTGAAGAGGGGGGAAGGTGGCCCAAAAACATTCAGTACTTC.